This T cell receptor (beta chain) was identified during a study of T cells in Graves' hyperthyroidism and ophthalmopathy. From RNA transcripts, TCR beta CDR3 regions were amplified. The TCR CDR3 first-round RT-PCR relied on the HTBI primer set. TCRdb reprocessed the multiplex PCR reads via MiXCR and lists one record per CDR3 protein. The table records 550,000 to 650,000 distinct CDR3 sequences, around 15% of them present only once. This clonotype was counted ten times or more. The CDR3 spans 14 residues. V shed 6 bases and J shed 9 bases, with 15 bases lying between them. This sequence joins TRBV12-3 or TRBV12-4 and TRBJ1-6; D is perhaps TRBD1 (6 bases). The specimen was blood. This clonotype originated in a woman aged 40 to 50 with Graves' hyperthyroidism. In DNA form, the CDR3 reads TGTGCCAGCAGACTTGACAGGAGGGTTTCACCCCTCCACTTT. Amino acid sequence: CASRLDRRVSPLHF.